This T cell receptor beta chain emerged from a study of T cell responses to AZD1222 COVID-19 vaccine. The CDR3 is made up of 15 amino acids. V lost 6 bases and J 0 bases, leaving 12 bases between the germline ends. Per germline, CDR1 MNHEY and CDR2 SMNVEV (reference sequence). Generated by immunoSEQ multiplex PCR, the TCRdb table keeps only in-frame clones and is missing some. Of 210,000 or so clones detected, about 94% appear once; the ten largest clones hold approximately 1.5%. The chain is built from TRBV27 and TRBJ2-1, with D possibly TRBD1 on 5 matching bases. The sample was peripheral blood, taken 28 days after the second dose of the MenACWY control vaccine. The source is an adult who received the MenACWY meningococcal vaccine as a control. The CDR3: CASSPDRSSYNEQFF. Written as DNA, the CDR3 is TGTGCCAGCAGCCCCGACAGAAGCTCCTACAATGAGCAGTTCTTC.